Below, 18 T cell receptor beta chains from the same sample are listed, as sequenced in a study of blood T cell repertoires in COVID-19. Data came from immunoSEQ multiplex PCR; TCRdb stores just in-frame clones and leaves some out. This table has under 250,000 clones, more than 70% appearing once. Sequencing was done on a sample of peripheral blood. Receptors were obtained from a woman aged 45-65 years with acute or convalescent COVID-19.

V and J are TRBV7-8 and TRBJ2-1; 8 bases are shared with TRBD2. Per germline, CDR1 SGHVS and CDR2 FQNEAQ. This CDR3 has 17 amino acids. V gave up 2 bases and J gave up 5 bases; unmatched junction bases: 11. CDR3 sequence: CASSLRAKAGGNNEQFF. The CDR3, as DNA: TGTGCCAGCAGCTTAAGGGCCAAGGCGGGAGGTAACAATGAGCAGTTCTTC.

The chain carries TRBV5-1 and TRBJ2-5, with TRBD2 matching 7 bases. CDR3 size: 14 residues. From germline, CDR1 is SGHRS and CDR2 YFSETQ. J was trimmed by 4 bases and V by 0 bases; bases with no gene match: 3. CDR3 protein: CASSLGPGGETQYF. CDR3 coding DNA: TGCGCCAGCAGCTTGGGGCCGGGAGGAGAGACCCAGTACTTC. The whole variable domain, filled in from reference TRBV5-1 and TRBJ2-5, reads KAGVTQTPRYLIKTRGQQVTLSCSPISGHRSVSWYQQTPGQGLQFLFEYFSETQRNKGNFPGRFSGRQFSNSRSEMNVSTLELGDSALYLCASSLGPGGETQYFGPGTRLLVL.

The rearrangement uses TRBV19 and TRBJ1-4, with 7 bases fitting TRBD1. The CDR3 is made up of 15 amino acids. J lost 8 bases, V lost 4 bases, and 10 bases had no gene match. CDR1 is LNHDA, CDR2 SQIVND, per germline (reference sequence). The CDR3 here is CASSTGQAQNEKLFF. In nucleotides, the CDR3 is TGTGCCAGTAGTACCGGACAGGCCCAAAACGAAAAACTGTTTTTT. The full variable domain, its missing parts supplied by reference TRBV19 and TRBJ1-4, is DGGITQSPKYLFRKEGQNVTLSCEQNLNHDAMYWYRQDPGQGLRLIYYSQIVNDFQKGDIAEGYSVSREKKESFPLTVTSAQKNPTAFYLCASSTGQAQNEKLFFGSGTQLSVL.

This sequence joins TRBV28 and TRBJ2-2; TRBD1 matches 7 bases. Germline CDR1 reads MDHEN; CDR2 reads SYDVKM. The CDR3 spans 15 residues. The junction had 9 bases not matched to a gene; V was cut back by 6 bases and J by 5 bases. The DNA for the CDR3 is TGTGCCAGCAGGCCCGGGACAGTCAGTACCGGGGAGCTGTTTTTT. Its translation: CASRPGTVSTGELFF.

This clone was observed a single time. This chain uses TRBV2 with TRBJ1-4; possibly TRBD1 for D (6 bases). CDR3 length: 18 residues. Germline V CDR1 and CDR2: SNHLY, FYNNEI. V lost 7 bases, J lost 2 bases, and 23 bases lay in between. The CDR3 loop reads CASNWGLSQGPTNEKLFF. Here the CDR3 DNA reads TGTGCCAGCAACTGGGGGCTGTCACAGGGACCGACTAATGAAAAACTGTTTTTT.

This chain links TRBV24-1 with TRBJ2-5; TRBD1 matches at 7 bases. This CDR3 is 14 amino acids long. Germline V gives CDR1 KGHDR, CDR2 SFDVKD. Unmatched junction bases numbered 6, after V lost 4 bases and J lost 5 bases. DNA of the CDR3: TGTGCCACCAGTGAGAGAAGGGGGCTGGAGACCCAGTACTTC. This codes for CATSERRGLETQYF.

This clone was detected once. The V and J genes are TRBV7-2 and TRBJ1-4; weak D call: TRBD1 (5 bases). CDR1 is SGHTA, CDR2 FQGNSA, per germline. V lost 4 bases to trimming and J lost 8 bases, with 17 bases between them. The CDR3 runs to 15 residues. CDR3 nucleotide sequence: TGTGCCAGCAGCTCCATACCGGGGGTCGGGGAAAAACTGTTTTTT. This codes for CASSSIPGVGEKLFF.

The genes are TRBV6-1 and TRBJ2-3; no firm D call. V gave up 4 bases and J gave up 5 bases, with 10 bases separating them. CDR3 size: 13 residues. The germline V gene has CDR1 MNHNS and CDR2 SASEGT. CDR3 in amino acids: CASSGARGDTQYF. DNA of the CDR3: TGTGCCAGCAGTGGAGCCCGCGGAGATACGCAGTATTTT.

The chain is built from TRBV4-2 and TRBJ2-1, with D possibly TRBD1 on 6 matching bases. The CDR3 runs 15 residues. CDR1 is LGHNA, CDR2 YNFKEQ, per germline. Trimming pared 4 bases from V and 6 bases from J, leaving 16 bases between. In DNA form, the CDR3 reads TGTGCCAGCAGCCCACGGCAGGGGTTGGGCAATGAGCAGTTCTTC. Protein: CASSPRQGLGNEQFF.

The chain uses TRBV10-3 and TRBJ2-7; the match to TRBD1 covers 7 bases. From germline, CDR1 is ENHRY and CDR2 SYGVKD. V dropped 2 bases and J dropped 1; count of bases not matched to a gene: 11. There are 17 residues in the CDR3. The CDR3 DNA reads TGTGCCATCAGTGAGGTTTCGGCAGGGGGACCTTCCTACGAGCAGTACTTC. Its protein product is CAISEVSAGGPSYEQYF.

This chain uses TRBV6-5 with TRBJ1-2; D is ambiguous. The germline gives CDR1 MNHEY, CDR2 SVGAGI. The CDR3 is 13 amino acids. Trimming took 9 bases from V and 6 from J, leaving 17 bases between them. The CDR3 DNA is TGTGCCAGTGCTAATAAGTACGTCGATGGCTACACCTTC. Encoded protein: CASANKYVDGYTF.

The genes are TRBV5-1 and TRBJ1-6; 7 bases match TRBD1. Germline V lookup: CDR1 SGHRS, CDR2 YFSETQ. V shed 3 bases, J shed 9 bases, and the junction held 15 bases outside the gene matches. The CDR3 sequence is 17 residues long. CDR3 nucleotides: TGCGCCAGCAGCTGGAATCCTGACAGGGACGACGGTTCACCCCTCCACTTT. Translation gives CASSWNPDRDDGSPLHF.

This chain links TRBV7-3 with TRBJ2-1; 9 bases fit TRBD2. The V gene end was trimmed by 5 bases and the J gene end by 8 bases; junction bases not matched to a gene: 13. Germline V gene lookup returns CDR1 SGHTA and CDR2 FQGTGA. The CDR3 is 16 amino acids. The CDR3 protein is CASSPGLASQWDEQFF. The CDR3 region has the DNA TGTGCCAGCAGCCCAGGACTAGCGTCACAGTGGGATGAGCAGTTCTTC.

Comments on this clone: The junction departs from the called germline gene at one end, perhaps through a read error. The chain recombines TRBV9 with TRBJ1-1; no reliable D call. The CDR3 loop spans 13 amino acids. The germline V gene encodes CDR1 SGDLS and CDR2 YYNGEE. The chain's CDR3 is CASSPEAGTFALF. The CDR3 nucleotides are TGTGCCAGCAGCCCGGAGGCCGGCACTTTCGCCCTCTTT.

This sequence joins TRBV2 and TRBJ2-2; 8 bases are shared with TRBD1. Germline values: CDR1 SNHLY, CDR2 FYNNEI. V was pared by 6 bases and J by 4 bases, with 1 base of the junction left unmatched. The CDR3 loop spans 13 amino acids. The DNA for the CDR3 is TGTGCCAGCAGCACAGGGGGCACCGGGGAGCTGTTTTTT. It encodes CASSTGGTGELFF.

The CDR3 nucleotides read TGCGCCAGCAGGGCTAGCGGGAGCGCCGGGGAGCTGTTTTTT. Encoded protein: CASRASGSAGELFF. V is TRBV10-2 and J is TRBJ2-2; 10 nucleotides match TRBD2. CDR1 is WSHSY and CDR2 is SAAADI in the germline V gene. The J segment lost 6 bases and the V segment lost 6 bases, leaving 4 bases of the junction unmatched. The CDR3 runs to 14 residues.

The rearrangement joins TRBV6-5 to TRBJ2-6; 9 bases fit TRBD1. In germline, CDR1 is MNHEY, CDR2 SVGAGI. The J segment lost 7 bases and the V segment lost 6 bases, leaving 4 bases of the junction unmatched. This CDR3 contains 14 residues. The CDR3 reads CASSRDRDANVLTF. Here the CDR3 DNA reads TGTGCCAGCAGCCGGGACAGGGACGCCAACGTCCTGACTTTC.

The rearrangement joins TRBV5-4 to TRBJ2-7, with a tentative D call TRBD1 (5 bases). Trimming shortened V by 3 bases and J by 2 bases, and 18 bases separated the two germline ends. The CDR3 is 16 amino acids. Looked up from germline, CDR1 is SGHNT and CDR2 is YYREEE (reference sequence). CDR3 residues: CASSSNRQGNPYEQYF. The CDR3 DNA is TGTGCCAGCAGCTCTAATCGGCAGGGCAACCCCTACGAGCAGTACTTC. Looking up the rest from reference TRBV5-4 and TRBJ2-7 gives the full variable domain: ETGVTQSPTHLIKTRGQQVTLRCSSQSGHNTVSWYQQALGQGPQFIFQYYREEENGRGNFPPRFSGLQFPNYSSELNVNALELDDSALYLCASSSNRQGNPYEQYFGPGTRLTVT.